This T cell receptor (beta chain) was recovered during a study of shared clonotypes between healthy human individuals. Study-wide results and limits: Non-shared clonotypes had lower generation probabilities than clonotypes shared by all four sorted-subset donors. For naive CD4 cells, roughly 5% of clonotypes were shared across a few donors.

Researchers divided each subset's genomic DNA evenly across several immunoSEQ plates. The repertoire was sequenced with immunoSEQ multiplex PCR; TCRdb's copy has only in-frame clones and lacks some. The data show fewer than 1.8 million clones, 98% seen once. About this clone: Antigen: not known.

The CDR3 length is 12 residues. Germline V CDR1 and CDR2: SQVTM, ANQGSEA. Deletions cut 4 bases from V and 2 bases from J, with 8 bases between. The chain couples TRBV29-1 to TRBJ2-5; D may be TRBD1 (5 bases). Sequencing was done on a sample of naive CD4+ T cells sorted from blood. Subset meaning: CD45RA+ positively selected. The clonotype comes from a man aged 30-40 years in good health. The CDR3 DNA sequence: TGCAGCGTTGCTGGGGCACAAGAGACCCAGTACTTC. Protein product: CSVAGAQETQYF.